This T cell receptor (beta chain) was sequenced for a study of early T cells in non-severe SARS-CoV-2 infection. One entry per CDR3 protein results from TCRdb running MiXCR on the 5' RACE reads. The sample holds roughly 50,000 distinct CDR3 sequences; around 10% are singletons and the top ten take roughly 8.3%. V was clipped by 4 bases and J by 0 bases, with 13 bases between them. CDR3 size: 15 residues. Germline lookup yields CDR1 MNHEY and CDR2 SVGAGI. The V gene is TRBV6-5, the J gene TRBJ2-7, with D perhaps matching TRBD1 or TRBD2 (5 bases each). The TCR originated in an adult who was a healthcare worker with PCR-confirmed SARS-CoV-2 infection or an uninfected control (not recorded which). Sequencing used whole blood. For the CDR3, the DNA is TGTGCCAGCAGTTCCCTACTAGGGACCTCCTACGAGCAGTACTTC. This translates into CASSSLLGTSYEQYF.